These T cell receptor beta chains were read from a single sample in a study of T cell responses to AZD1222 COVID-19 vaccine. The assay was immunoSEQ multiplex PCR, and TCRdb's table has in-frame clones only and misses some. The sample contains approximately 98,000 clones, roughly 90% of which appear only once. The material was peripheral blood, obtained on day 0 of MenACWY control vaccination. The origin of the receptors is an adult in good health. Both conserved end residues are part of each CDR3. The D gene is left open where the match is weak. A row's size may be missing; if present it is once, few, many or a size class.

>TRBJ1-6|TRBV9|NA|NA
CASSVAGGGAGNSPLHF
TGTGCCAGCAGCGTAGCTGGGGGGGGCGCCGGTAATTCACCCCTCCACTTT
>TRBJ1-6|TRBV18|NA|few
CASSPGTGNSPLHF
TGTGCCAGCTCACCCGGGACGGGGAATTCACCCCTCCACTTT
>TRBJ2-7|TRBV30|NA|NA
CAWSVMARVDEQYF
TGTGCCTGGAGTGTAATGGCCAGGGTGGACGAGCAGTACTTC
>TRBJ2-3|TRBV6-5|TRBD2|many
CASSLGLAQYF
TGTGCCAGCAGCCTAGGACTAGCGCAGTATTTT
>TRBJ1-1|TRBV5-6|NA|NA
CASSWGTRATGTEAFF
TGTGCCAGCAGCTGGGGGACCAGGGCGACGGGCACTGAAGCTTTCTTT
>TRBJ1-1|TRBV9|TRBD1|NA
CASSPPGTGNTEAFF
TGTGCCAGCAGCCCCCCCGGGACAGGGAACACTGAAGCTTTCTTT
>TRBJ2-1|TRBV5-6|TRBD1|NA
CASSLGQGADEQFF
TGTGCCAGCAGCTTGGGACAGGGGGCAGATGAGCAGTTCTTC
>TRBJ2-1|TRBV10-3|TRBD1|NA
CAIMGQPYNEQFF
TGTGCCATCATGGGACAGCCGTACAATGAGCAGTTCTTC
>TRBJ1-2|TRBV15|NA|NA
CATSRLSDGEYGYTF
TGTGCCACCAGCAGGTTATCGGACGGCGAATATGGCTACACCTTC
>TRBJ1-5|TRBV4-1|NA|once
CASSQVSGLSDQPQHF
TGCGCCAGCAGCCAAGTTTCCGGGCTTTCGGATCAGCCCCAGCATTTT
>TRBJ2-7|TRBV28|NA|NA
CASSLGGLNPYEQYF
TGTGCCAGCAGTTTGGGGGGCCTGAATCCCTACGAGCAGTACTTC
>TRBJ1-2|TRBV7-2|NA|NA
CASSLGQANYGYTF
TGTGCCAGCAGCTTAGGACAGGCTAACTATGGCTACACCTTC
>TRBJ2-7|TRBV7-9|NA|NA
CASSPSSYEQYF
TGTGCCAGCAGCCCGAGCTCCTACGAGCAGTACTTC
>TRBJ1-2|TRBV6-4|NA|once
CASSDVGARGYTF
TGTGCCAGCAGTGACGTGGGGGCGCGGGGCTACACCTTC
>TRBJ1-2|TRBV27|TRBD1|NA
CASSSQGGIAGYTF
TGTGCCAGCAGCTCTCAGGGGGGTATCGCTGGCTACACCTTC
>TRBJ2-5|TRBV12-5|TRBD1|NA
CASSPPLGQKEETQYF
TGTGCTAGTAGTCCCCCGCTGGGACAGAAGGAAGAGACCCAGTACTTC
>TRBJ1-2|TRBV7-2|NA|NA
CASSFGPGRTNYGYTF
TGTGCCAGCAGCTTCGGGCCCGGTCGAACTAACTATGGCTACACCTTC
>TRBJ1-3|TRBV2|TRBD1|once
CASREDRGRIGNTIYF
TGTGCCAGCAGAGAAGACAGGGGGCGAATTGGAAACACCATATATTTT
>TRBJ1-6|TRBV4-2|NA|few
CASSQDPPYNSPLHF
TGTGCCAGCAGCCAAGATCCCCCCTATAATTCACCCCTCCACTTT
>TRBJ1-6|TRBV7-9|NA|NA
CASSSPRDDNSPLHF
TGTGCCAGCAGCAGCCCCAGGGATGATAATTCACCCCTCCACTTT
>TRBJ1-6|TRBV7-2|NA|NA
CASGGERMNSPLHF
TGTGCCAGCGGGGGGGAAAGAATGAATTCACCCCTCCACTTT
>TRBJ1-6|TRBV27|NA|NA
CASSRWSYNSPLHF
TGTGCCAGCAGTCGATGGTCCTATAATTCACCCCTCCACTTT
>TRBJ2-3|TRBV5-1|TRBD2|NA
CASSGPGTSGGSTDTQYF
TGCGCCAGCAGCGGACCCGGGACTAGCGGGGGGAGCACAGATACGCAGTATTTT
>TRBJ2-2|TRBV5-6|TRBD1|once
CASSFRTGANTGELFF
TGTGCCAGCAGCTTTCGGACAGGGGCAAACACCGGGGAGCTGTTTTTT
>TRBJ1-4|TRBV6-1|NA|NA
CATNEPGTAFGGKLFF
TGTGCCACCAATGAACCCGGGACGGCGTTTGGCGGAAAACTGTTTTTT
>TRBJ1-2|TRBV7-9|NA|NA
CASSLEGGYGYTF
TGTGCCAGCAGCTTAGAAGGGGGCTATGGCTACACCTTC
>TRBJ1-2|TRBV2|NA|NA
CASSDGVYGYTF
TGTGCCAGCAGTGATGGGGTCTATGGCTACACCTTC
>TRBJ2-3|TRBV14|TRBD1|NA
CASSQGRGLSGTDTQYF
TGTGCCAGCAGCCAGGGCAGGGGGCTCTCCGGCACAGATACGCAGTATTTT
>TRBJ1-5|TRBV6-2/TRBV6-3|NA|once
CVSGRGGPYSNQPQHF
TGTGTCAGCGGCCGGGGGGGGCCTTATAGCAATCAGCCCCAGCATTTT
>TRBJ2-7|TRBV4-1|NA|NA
CASSQEARPYEQYF
TGCGCCAGCAGCCAAGAGGCTCGCCCCTACGAGCAGTACTTC
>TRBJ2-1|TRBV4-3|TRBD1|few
CASSHGTGRHNEQFF
TGCGCCAGCAGCCACGGGACAGGGCGCCACAATGAGCAGTTCTTC
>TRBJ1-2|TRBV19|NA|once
CASSIPPLEYGYTF
TGTGCCAGTAGTATACCACCTCTTGAATATGGCTACACCTTC
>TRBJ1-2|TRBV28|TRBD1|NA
CASSTPGTGYGYTF
TGTGCCAGCAGTACCCCCGGGACAGGGTATGGCTACACCTTC
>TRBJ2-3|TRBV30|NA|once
CAGSSTDTQYF
TGTGCCGGGAGCAGCACAGATACGCAGTATTTT
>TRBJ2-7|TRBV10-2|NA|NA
CASSGAALGSYEQYF
TGCGCCAGCAGTGGGGCCGCTTTAGGCTCCTACGAGCAGTACTTC
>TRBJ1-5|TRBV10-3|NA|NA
CAISESAGNQPQHF
TGTGCCATCAGTGAGTCAGCAGGCAATCAGCCCCAGCATTTT
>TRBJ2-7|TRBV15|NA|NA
CATSRDTEISYEQYF
TGTGCCACCAGCAGAGACACAGAAATTTCCTACGAGCAGTACTTC
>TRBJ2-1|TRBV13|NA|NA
CASSLGLGVEQFF
TGTGCCAGCAGCTTAGGCCTCGGGGTTGAGCAGTTCTTC
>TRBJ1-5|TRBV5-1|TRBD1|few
CASSFPQGASNQPQHF
TGCGCCAGCAGCTTTCCACAGGGGGCGTCCAATCAGCCCCAGCATTTT
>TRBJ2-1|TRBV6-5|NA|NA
CASEGTFSYNEQFF
TGTGCCAGTGAGGGGACATTTTCCTACAATGAGCAGTTCTTC
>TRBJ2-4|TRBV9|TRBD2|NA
CASSALGLADAKNIQYF
TGTGCCAGCAGCGCCTTGGGACTAGCGGATGCCAAAAACATTCAGTACTTC